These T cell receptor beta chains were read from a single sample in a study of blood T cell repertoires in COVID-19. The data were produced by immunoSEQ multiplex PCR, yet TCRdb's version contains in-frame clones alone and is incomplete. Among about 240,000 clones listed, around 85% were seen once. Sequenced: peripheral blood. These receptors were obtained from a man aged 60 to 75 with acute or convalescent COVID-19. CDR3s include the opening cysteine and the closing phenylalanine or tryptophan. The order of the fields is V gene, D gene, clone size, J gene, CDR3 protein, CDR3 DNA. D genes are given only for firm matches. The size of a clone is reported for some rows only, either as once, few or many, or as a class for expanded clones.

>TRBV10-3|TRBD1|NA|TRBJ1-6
CAISTPPGQGNSPLHF
TGTGCCATCAGTACCCCCCCAGGACAGGGCAATTCACCCCTCCACTTT
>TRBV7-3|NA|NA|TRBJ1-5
CASSTDGQSNQPQHF
TGTGCCAGCAGCACCGATGGACAGAGCAATCAGCCCCAGCATTTT
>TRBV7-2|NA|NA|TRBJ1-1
CASSLWAGIVDTEAFF
TGTGCCAGCAGCTTATGGGCAGGGATTGTGGACACTGAAGCTTTCTTT
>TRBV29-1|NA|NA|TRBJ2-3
CSVEDGDTQYF
TGCAGCGTTGAAGATGGCGATACGCAGTATTTT
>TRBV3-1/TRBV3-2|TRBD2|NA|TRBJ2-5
CASSHGTSGRLAQYF
TGTGCCAGCAGCCACGGGACTAGCGGGAGACTAGCCCAGTACTTC
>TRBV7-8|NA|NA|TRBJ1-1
CASSRYNRLNTEAFF
TGTGCCAGCAGCCGTTATAACAGATTGAACACTGAAGCTTTCTTT
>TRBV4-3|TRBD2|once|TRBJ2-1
CASSQVEAGARDLKQFQDEQFF
TGCGCCAGCAGCCAAGTTGAAGCGGGAGCACGCGATCTGAAACAATTTCAGGATGAGCAGTTCTTC
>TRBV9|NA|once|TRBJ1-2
CASSPERSRYTF
TGTGCCAGCAGCCCAGAGAGGAGTCGCTACACCTTC
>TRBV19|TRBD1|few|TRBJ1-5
CASRTAQGGNQPQHF
TGTGCCAGTCGTACGGCACAGGGGGGGAATCAGCCCCAGCATTTT
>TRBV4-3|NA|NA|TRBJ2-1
CASSQAAANPYNEQFF
TGCGCCAGCAGCCAAGCGGCGGCGAACCCCTACAATGAGCAGTTCTTC
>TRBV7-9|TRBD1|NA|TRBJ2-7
CASSFQTGNYEQYF
TGTGCCAGCAGCTTCCAGACAGGGAATTACGAGCAGTACTTC
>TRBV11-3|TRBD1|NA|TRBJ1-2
CASSPGQSLYGYTF
TGTGCCAGCAGTCCGGGACAGAGCCTTTATGGCTACACCTTC
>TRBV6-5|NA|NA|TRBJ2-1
CASSARTSYNEQFF
TGTGCCAGCAGCGCGAGGACATCATACAATGAGCAGTTCTTC
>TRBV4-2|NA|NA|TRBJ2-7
CASSLPRGGEQYF
TGTGCCAGCAGCCTCCCGAGGGGGGGCGAGCAGTACTTC